One T cell receptor (beta chain) is described in this entry. Germline V gives CDR1 SGHTA, CDR2 FQGNSA. The CDR3 consists of 16 residues. The germline V and J ends were trimmed by 1 base and 0 bases, with 10 bases remaining between them. TCRdb re-called the PCR reads through MiXCR, storing one row per CDR3 protein. The sample holds 16,000 or so distinct CDR3 sequences, about 56% seen once. This sample is drawn from a study of tumor-infiltrating lymphocytes in oesophageal squamous cell carcinoma. The rearrangement uses TRBV7-2 and TRBJ2-1; possible D gene TRBD2, 5 bases. The receptor was derived from a male donor with esophageal squamous cell carcinoma. Sequenced sample: esophageal tumor tissue. The CDR3 reads CASSLDFGISYNEQFF. The CDR3 region has the DNA TGTGCCAGCAGCTTAGATTTCGGGATCTCCTACAATGAGCAGTTCTTC.